The rows below give T cell receptor beta chains drawn from one sample of a study of control samples from healthy donors and cancer patients. The repertoire was sequenced with immunoSEQ multiplex PCR; TCRdb's copy has only in-frame clones and lacks some. The sample shows 70,000 to 85,000 clones, about nine tenths of them seen only once. What was sequenced was blood. Source of these receptors: a man aged 45-65 years in good health. The CDR3 runs from the conserved cysteine through the conserved F or W. D genes are given only for firm matches. Some rows mark clone size as missing; the rest say once, few, many or name a class of expanded clone.

V: TRBV19; size: .; J: TRBJ2-2; D: .; DNA: TGTGCCAGTAGTATTAATTTGTGGTCCGGGGAGCTGTTTTTT; CDR3: CASSINLWSGELFF
V: TRBV5-4; size: .; J: TRBJ2-7; D: TRBD1; DNA: TGTGCCAGCAGCTTGCCGGGACAGGCGGTGAGGGAGCAGTACTTC; CDR3: CASSLPGQAVREQYF
V: TRBV3-1/TRBV3-2; size: .; J: TRBJ2-5; D: TRBD1; DNA: TGTGCCAGCAGCCAGGGACAGCAAGAGACCCAGTACTTC; CDR3: CASSQGQQETQYF
V: TRBV6-6; size: .; J: TRBJ1-5; D: .; DNA: TGTGCCATCTCCGGGGGGAGCAATCAGCCCCAGCATTTT; CDR3: CAISGGSNQPQHF
V: TRBV6-6; size: .; J: TRBJ1-5; D: .; DNA: TGTGCCAGCACCATCTACGGACAGCCCCAGCATTTT; CDR3: CASTIYGQPQHF
V: TRBV2; size: .; J: TRBJ2-7; D: .; DNA: TGTGCCAGCAGCAGGGTGGAATACGAGCAGTACTTC; CDR3: CASSRVEYEQYF
V: TRBV9; size: .; J: TRBJ2-2; D: TRBD1; DNA: TGTGCCAGCAGCGTTGATCAGGGGGCCGGGGAGCTGTTTTTT; CDR3: CASSVDQGAGELFF
V: TRBV5-1; size: .; J: TRBJ2-7; D: TRBD1; DNA: TGCGCCAGCAGCTTGGGGACAGGAAAGGAAGAGCAGTACTTC; CDR3: CASSLGTGKEEQYF
V: TRBV12-5; size: .; J: TRBJ1-4; D: .; DNA: TGTGCTAGTGGACTGGGACTGTCAACTAATGAAAAACTGTTTTTT; CDR3: CASGLGLSTNEKLFF
V: TRBV19; size: .; J: TRBJ1-1; D: TRBD1; DNA: TGTGCCAGTAGTGTGGGACAGGGGGGCGCTGAAGCTTTCTTT; CDR3: CASSVGQGGAEAFF
V: TRBV3-1/TRBV3-2; size: .; J: TRBJ2-1; D: .; DNA: TGTGCCAGCAGCCCTCTTACTAGGTATCCGTACAATGAGCAGTTCTTC; CDR3: CASSPLTRYPYNEQFF
V: TRBV29-1; size: .; J: TRBJ2-7; D: .; DNA: TGCAGCGTCCCCATTGGGTTAGGCTACGAGCAGTACTTC; CDR3: CSVPIGLGYEQYF
V: TRBV7-2; size: .; J: TRBJ2-4; D: .; DNA: TGTGCCAGCAGTCGGGTGGGGCCCGGCCTTGCCAAAAACATTCAGTACTTC; CDR3: CASSRVGPGLAKNIQYF
V: TRBV7-9; size: once; J: TRBJ1-2; D: .; DNA: TGTGCCAGCAGCTCCCCCGAAGCGGCCGCAAACTATGGCTACACCTTC; CDR3: CASSSPEAAANYGYTF
V: TRBV28; size: few; J: TRBJ1-2; D: .; DNA: TGTGCCAGCAGTTTAGCCAGTCTGGGCTATGGCTACACCTTC; CDR3: CASSLASLGYGYTF
V: TRBV6-2/TRBV6-3; size: .; J: TRBJ2-1; D: .; DNA: TGTGCCAGCAGTACGGGACTTTCGTGCAATGAGCAGTTCTTC; CDR3: CASSTGLSCNEQFF
V: TRBV14; size: .; J: TRBJ1-6; D: .; DNA: TGTGCCAGCAGCCAGAGGGCAGGCCTCTATAATTCACCCCTCCACTTT; CDR3: CASSQRAGLYNSPLHF
V: TRBV7-2; size: .; J: TRBJ1-5; D: .; DNA: TGTGCCAGCAGCCCCCAGAGGGGAGATCAGCCCCAGCATTTT; CDR3: CASSPQRGDQPQHF
V: TRBV7-7; size: once; J: TRBJ2-5; D: .; DNA: TGTGCCAGCAGCTTCTCCGACAGGAGCTATCAAGAGACCCAGTACTTC; CDR3: CASSFSDRSYQETQYF
V: TRBV7-2; size: .; J: TRBJ1-4; D: TRBD1; DNA: TGTGCCAGCAGCTTAGCGCGGACAGGGGGCAGGGAAAAACTGTTTTTT; CDR3: CASSLARTGGREKLFF